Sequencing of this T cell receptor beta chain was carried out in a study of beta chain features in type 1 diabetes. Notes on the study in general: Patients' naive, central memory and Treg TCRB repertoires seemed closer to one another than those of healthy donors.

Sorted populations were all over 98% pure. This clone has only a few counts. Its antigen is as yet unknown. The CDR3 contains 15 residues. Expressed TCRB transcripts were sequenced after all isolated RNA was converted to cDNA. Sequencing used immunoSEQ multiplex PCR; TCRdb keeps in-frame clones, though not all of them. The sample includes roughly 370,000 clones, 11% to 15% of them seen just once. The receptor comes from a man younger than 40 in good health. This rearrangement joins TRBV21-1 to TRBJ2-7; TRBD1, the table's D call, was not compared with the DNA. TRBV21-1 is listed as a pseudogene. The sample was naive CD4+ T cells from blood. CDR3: CASSIYRVNNYEQYF. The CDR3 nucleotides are TGTGCCAGCAGCATATACAGGGTGAATAACTACGAGCAGTACTTC.